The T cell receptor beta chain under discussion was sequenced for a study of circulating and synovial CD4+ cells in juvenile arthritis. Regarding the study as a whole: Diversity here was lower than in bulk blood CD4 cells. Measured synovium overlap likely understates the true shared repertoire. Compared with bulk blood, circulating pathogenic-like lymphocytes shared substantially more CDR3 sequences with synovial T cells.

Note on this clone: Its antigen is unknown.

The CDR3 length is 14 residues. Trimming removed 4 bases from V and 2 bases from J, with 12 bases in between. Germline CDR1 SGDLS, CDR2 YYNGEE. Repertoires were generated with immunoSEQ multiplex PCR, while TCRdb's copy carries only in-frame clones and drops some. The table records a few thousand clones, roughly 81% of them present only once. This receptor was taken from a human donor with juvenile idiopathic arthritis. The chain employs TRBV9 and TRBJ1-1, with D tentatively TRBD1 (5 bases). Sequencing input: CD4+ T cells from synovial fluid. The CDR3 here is CASSPRGRNTEAFF. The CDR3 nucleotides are TGTGCCAGCAGCCCGCGGGGCCGTAACACTGAAGCTTTCTTT.